This T cell receptor (beta chain) stems from a study of beta chain features in type 1 diabetes listed by TCRdb under 2018. About the investigation overall: Mean age, gender distribution, total cell number and subset yield did not differ between patients and healthy donors. Across all samples, some 99 million sorted cells were examined, and cell number per subset correlated strongly with RNA yield. The study compared the TCRB repertoires of sorted circulating CD4+ T cell subsets in recently diagnosed type 1 diabetes patients with those in matched healthy donors. Regulatory and stem cell-like memory subsets were isolated from only 8 patients and about eight healthy donors, whereas naive and central memory subsets came from all 30 or so donors.

CDR1 and CDR2 were assigned from the germline V gene as SGDLS and YYNGEE. V is reduced by 3 bases and J by 0 bases, leaving a spacing of 10 bases between them. The CDR3 runs 14 amino acids, cysteine and phenylalanine included. Kept here is only the CDR3 DNA, which spans 42 bases and is read in frame from base 1. Study-level results and caveats: Naive, central memory and regulatory TCRB repertoires appeared to be more similar among patients than among healthy donors. Because cDNA rather than genomic DNA was sequenced, highly expressing activated cells could have been over-represented, although no difference in activation and CD3 levels was found between groups. PCR might favor shorter templates, but patient and control samples were amplified and corrected together, so any skew would affect both groups equally. Fewer insertions and more nucleotide deletions at VDJ recombination sites were observed in patients with type 1 diabetes, implying thymic rearrangement abnormalities. HLA sub-analyses involved small numbers of individuals, so any influence of HLA type on TCRB rearrangement remained unresolved. Type 1 diabetes patients showed a moderate but significant shortening of TCRB CDR3 length in all four CD4+ subsets.

From each donor, a single peripheral blood sample of 100 to 150 mL on average was drawn into heparinised tubes. A BD FACSAria II was used to sort naive, central memory, regulatory and stem cell-like memory CD4+ T cells with a panel that included CD45RO, CCR7, CD25, CD127, CD95 and CD27. Purity was above 95% for every sorted population. PBMCs were separated immediately by Lymphoprep density gradient centrifugation and were stained directly, without being cultured. Samples were stained and sorted in pairs, with one healthy donor and one patient per experiment, so that batch effects were minimized. Notes on this clone: Its binding antigen is unknown. The input lacks base qualities; no much larger clone sits a single base away.

All of the isolated RNA was reverse transcribed with the High Capacity cDNA Reverse Transcription Kit, so expressed TCRB transcripts were sequenced. Naive, central memory and regulatory T cell samples underwent deep immunoSEQ sequencing, averaging around 3.9 million total reads per sample. Sorted cells were lysed in RLT buffer, and RNA was extracted using DNase-treated RNeasy Micro or Mini kits according to cell number. Each cell subset was processed separately to prevent cross-contamination, with patient and healthy donor samples processed together. TCRB sequences were amplified from cDNA with the immunoSEQ multiplex PCR, producing 87-bp fragments spanning the CDR3 region. Sequencing of the amplicons was performed on the Illumina HiSeq platform. In the paper's pipeline: PCR bias was corrected computationally using synthetic template baselines, and reads within Hamming distance 2 were collapsed, with unmergeable singletons discarded. Reads were aligned to IMGT to assign V, D and J genes, CDR3 length, and insertions or deletions at six rearrangement sites. Within each subset, clonotype counts were normalized to sorted cell number, and only after that were true diversity and Gini coefficients computed with the tcR R package. Repertoire sharing was quantified using the overlap coefficient calculated on TCRB nucleotide sequences. In its TCRdb copy, this immuneACCESS table keeps in-frame sequences only and misses some clones. Where compared with another copy, unresolved V genes explain less than half of these, and the others have no known cause. V and J calls and clone size are those listed in that table; D and trimming were worked out from the DNA. A total of over 150,000 clones appear in this sample, about a tenth of them only once. The ten largest clones take up 0.45% to 0.6% of the sample.

The V gene is TRBV9 and the J gene is TRBJ2-7; the D gene is unclear. The receptor was isolated from a young man with type 1 diabetes. Material: central memory CD4+ T cells from blood. The CDR3 corresponds to CASSESSGSYEQYF. At the DNA level, the sequence is TGTGCCAGCAGCGAAAGTTCGGGCTCCTACGAGCAGTACTTC.